The 21 T cell receptor beta chains below come from one sample, sequenced in a study of regulatory T cells in long-lasting Graves disease. Arm-PCR with iRepertoire HTBI primers amplified the CDR3 regions for these TCR beta libraries. One entry per CDR3 protein, called by TCRdb with MiXCR from the multiplex PCR reads. The sample includes roughly 500,000 distinct CDR3 sequences, less than 25% of them seen just once. This sample's time point: persistent/refractory GD, antithyroid drugs over 5 years with positive TRAb. RNA from PBMCs was the source of the TCR library. Material: peripheral blood mononuclear cells (PBMCs), obtained when the disease was refractory, from a patient treated with antithyroid drugs. The source of these receptors is a female donor with Graves disease.

This clonotype has ten or more counts. The V call is TRBV2, the J call TRBJ2-7; TRBD1 agrees at 10 bases. V was pared by 7 bases and J by 5 bases, with 11 bases of the junction left unmatched. The CDR3 covers 15 residues. CDR1 is SNHLY and CDR2 is FYNNEI in the germline V gene. The DNA for the CDR3 is TGTGCCAGCAAGATGGGGGACAGGGGAATCGACGAGCAGTACTTC. Translated, it gives CASKMGDRGIDEQYF.

This chain uses TRBV6-1 with TRBJ2-3; no reliable D call. The V gene's germline CDR1 is MNHNS and CDR2 SASEGT. V gave up 6 bases and J gave up 1 base, with 14 bases separating them. This CDR3 has 15 residues. For the CDR3, the DNA is TGTGCCAGCAGGCGATATCTTAGTGGCACAGATACGCAGTATTTT. Its protein product is CASRRYLSGTDTQYF.

The chain is built from TRBV7-9 and TRBJ2-7; possibly TRBD2 for D (5 bases). CDR1 and CDR2 (germline): SEHNR, FQNEAQ (reference sequence). The CDR3 loop spans 16 amino acids. V was trimmed by 0 bases and J by 1 base, leaving 13 bases between them. CDR3 amino acids: CASSLATARRSYEQYF. The CDR3 DNA sequence: TGTGCCAGCAGCTTAGCGACCGCCCGGAGGTCCTACGAGCAGTACTTC.

This clonotype was seen at least ten times. The rearrangement joins TRBV28 to TRBJ2-5; the D is unclear. The CDR3 is made up of 13 amino acids. The germline V and J ends were trimmed by 5 bases and 4 bases, with 11 bases remaining between them. The V gene's germline CDR1 is MDHEN and CDR2 SYDVKM. CDR3 protein: CASSPEAGETQYF. CDR3 nucleotide sequence: TGTGCCAGCAGTCCCGAGGCCGGAGAGACCCAGTACTTC.

This clonotype turned up a few times. The rearrangement links TRBV7-3 to TRBJ2-6, with 7 positions matching TRBD1. The CDR3 is 18 amino acids. J was trimmed by 0 bases and V by 4 bases; bases with no gene match: 9. Germline V gene lookup returns CDR1 SGHTA and CDR2 FQGTGA. CDR3 in DNA: TGTGCCAGCAGCTCATCGGACAGGCCGCCCTCTGGGGCCAACGTCCTGACTTTC. Protein sequence: CASSSSDRPPSGANVLTF.

This clonotype was observed at least ten times. The V call is TRBV6-5, the J call TRBJ2-7; maybe TRBD1 (6 bases). Between the trimmed V and J ends, which lost 4 bases and 0 bases, there was a span of 22 bases. The germline V gene has CDR1 MNHEY and CDR2 SVGAGI. CDR3 length: 18 amino acids. CDR3 residues: CASSSPATTGYSSYEQYF. CDR3 bases: TGTGCCAGCAGTTCCCCGGCGACGACAGGTTACAGCTCCTACGAGCAGTACTTC.

Only a few counts were recorded for this clonotype. V gene TRBV6-1 combines with J gene TRBJ1-4, with D possibly being TRBD1 (6 bases). This CDR3 has 17 amino acids. The germline gives CDR1 MNHNS, CDR2 SASEGT. Trimming took 5 bases from V and 4 from J, leaving 20 bases between them. The CDR3 DNA sequence: TGTGCCAGCAGTCGCACCAGGGGTAGGGGGTTTAATGAAAAACTGTTTTTT. Protein: CASSRTRGRGFNEKLFF.

The V gene is TRBV29-1, the J gene TRBJ1-3, with TRBD1 matching over 9 bases. The CDR3 is 13 residues long. V lost 7 bases and J lost 2; bases outside the gene matches: 3. Germline V CDR1 and CDR2: SQVTM, ANQGSEA. In DNA, the CDR3 is TGCAGCGCCGGGACAGGGACTGGAAACACCATATATTTT. It is translated as CSAGTGTGNTIYF.

The CDR3 here is CSARVWAIQETQYF. The CDR3 nucleotides read TGCAGTGCTAGAGTCTGGGCTATCCAAGAGACCCAGTACTTC. The V call is TRBV20-1, the J call TRBJ2-5; D unresolved. The CDR3 is made up of 14 amino acids. Trimming left V 1 base short and J 1 base short, with 10 bases between. The V gene's germline CDR1 is DFQATT and CDR2 SNEGSKA (reference sequence).

This clonotype showed up many times. This sequence joins TRBV6-1 and TRBJ1-1; D perhaps matches TRBD1 (5 bases). The CDR3 has 18 amino acids. Trimming stripped 7 bases from V and 1 base from J, with 25 bases between. Germline CDR1 and CDR2: MNHNS and SASEGT. CDR3 coding DNA: TGTGCCAGCACCCCCCAGGGCCCGAGAACGAGGAAGAACACTGAAGCTTTCTTT. Translated: CASTPQGPRTRKNTEAFF.

In its sample, this clonotype was seen a few times. This chain joins TRBV18 and TRBJ2-7; D is ambiguous. The CDR3 is 13 amino acids. Between the trimmed V and J ends, which lost 1 base and 4 bases, there was a span of 8 bases. CDR1 is KGHSH, CDR2 LQKENI, per germline. Written as DNA, the CDR3 is TGTGCCAGCTCACCACGGCAGGTATACGAGCAGTACTTC. Its protein is CASSPRQVYEQYF. Full variable domain (missing parts from reference TRBV18 and TRBJ2-7): NAGVMQNPRHLVRRRGQEARLRCSPMKGHSHVYWYRQLPEEGLKFMVYLQKENIIDESGMPKERFSAEFPKEGPSILRIQQVVRGDSAAYFCASSPRQVYEQYFGPGTRLTVT.

Many counts were recorded for this clonotype. This chain connects TRBV29-1 to TRBJ2-7; no clear D. Trimming took off 3 bases at V and 0 bases at J, with 9 bases between the two ends. The CDR3 has 13 amino acids. Germline V lookup: CDR1 SQVTM, CDR2 ANQGSEA. The CDR3: CSVETSVSYEQYF. DNA for the CDR3: TGCAGCGTTGAGACTTCCGTCTCCTACGAGCAGTACTTC.

In its sample, this clonotype was seen many times. The chain has TRBV6-1 and TRBJ1-2; tentatively, D is TRBD1 (6 bases). The length of the CDR3 is 15 residues. The germline V gene encodes CDR1 MNHNS and CDR2 SASEGT. Trimming left V 8 bases short and J 4 bases short, with 20 bases between. DNA for the CDR3: TGTGCCAGCTCTAGAGGCCGGGACAACCCCTATGGCTACACCTTC. Its protein is CASSRGRDNPYGYTF.

The chain uses TRBV2 and TRBJ2-3, with TRBD2 identical over 11 bases. V shed 6 bases, J shed 6 bases, and the junction held 8 bases outside the gene matches. Germline CDR1 is SNHLY and CDR2 is FYNNEI. This CDR3 contains 15 residues. The CDR3 sequence: CASRETSGTWDTQYF. For the CDR3, the DNA is TGTGCCAGCAGGGAGACTAGCGGGACGTGGGATACGCAGTATTTT.

This clonotype was detected ten times or more. This sequence joins TRBV6-4 and TRBJ2-7, with 8 bases aligning to TRBD2. The CDR3 spans 15 residues. Trimming at V came to 7 bases and at J to 0 bases, leaving 8 bases not matched to a gene. Germline assignment: CDR1 MRHNA and CDR2 SNTAGT. The CDR3, as DNA: TGTGCCAGCACCCGGGGCAGCGGGGGCTCCTACGAGCAGTACTTC. Its protein product is CASTRGSGGSYEQYF.

This clonotype was seen many times. The chain couples TRBV28 to TRBJ1-6; TRBD1 aligns across 7 bases. Germline-derived CDR1 and CDR2 are MDHEN and SYDVKM. This CDR3 has 16 residues. V shed 5 bases and J 7 bases; nucleotides not matched to a gene: 11. The DNA for the CDR3 is TGTGCCAGCAGTCCCCTTGGGACAGCTCCCAATTCACCCCTCCACTTT. Residues: CASSPLGTAPNSPLHF.

The sample holds a few counts of this clonotype. V gene TRBV6-1 combines with J gene TRBJ1-2; TRBD1 agrees at 10 bases. With V trimmed by 3 bases and J by 4 bases, 14 bases remained unmatched. This CDR3 contains 18 residues. Germline CDR1 reads MNHNS; CDR2 reads SASEGT. CDR3 DNA: TGTGCCAGCAGTGATGATATTACCGGGACAGGGGATAGCTATGGCTACACCTTC. The encoded protein is CASSDDITGTGDSYGYTF.

On this clonotype: A much bigger clone sits one base away, suggesting this may be a read error. The rearrangement joins TRBV6-9 to TRBJ1-4, with D maybe TRBD1 (5 bases). This CDR3 region has 14 residues. CDR1 is MNHGY and CDR2 is SVAAGI in the germline V gene. As DNA, the CDR3 is TGTGCCAGCGGTTACGATGGAGGGGACGAAAAACTGTTTTTT. Amino acids: CASGYDGGDEKLFF.

The chain joins TRBV30 to TRBJ1-5; D remains ambiguous. The CDR3 is 12 residues long. Trimming removed 2 bases at V and 6 bases at J, with 8 bases between. CDR1 and CDR2 (germline): GTSNPN, SVGIG (reference sequence). The CDR3 DNA reads TGTGCCTGGAGTTCGGGGTTTCAGCCCCAGCATTTT. Translation gives CAWSSGFQPQHF.

The chain employs TRBV7-9 and TRBJ2-7; 7 bases fit TRBD1. This CDR3 has 17 residues. Germline assignment: CDR1 SEHNR and CDR2 FQNEAQ (reference sequence). With 5 bases clipped from V and 0 bases from J, the junction kept 13 bases outside the gene matches. The CDR3 loop is CASSPPGGGQNSYEQYF. For the CDR3, the DNA is TGTGCCAGCAGCCCGCCAGGGGGTGGACAGAACTCCTACGAGCAGTACTTC.

This clonotype was counted at least ten times. This sequence joins TRBV11-2 and TRBJ2-7; D unclear. Germline V CDR1 and CDR2: SGHAT, FQNNGV. V was pared by 1 base and J by 8 bases, with 9 bases between. The length of the CDR3 is 12 residues. CDR3 nucleotide sequence: TGTGCCAGCAGCTTAGTACCGGGCCAGCAGTACTTC. This sequence encodes CASSLVPGQQYF.